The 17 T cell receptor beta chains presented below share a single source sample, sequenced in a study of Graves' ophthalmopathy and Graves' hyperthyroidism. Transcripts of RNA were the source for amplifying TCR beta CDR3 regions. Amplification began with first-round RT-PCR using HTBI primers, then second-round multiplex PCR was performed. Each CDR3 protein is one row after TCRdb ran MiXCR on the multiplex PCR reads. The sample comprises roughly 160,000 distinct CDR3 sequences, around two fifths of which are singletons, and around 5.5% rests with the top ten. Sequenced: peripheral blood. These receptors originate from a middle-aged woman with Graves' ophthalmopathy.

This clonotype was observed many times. The chain's CDR3 is CSASGVREYF. The CDR3 DNA follows: TGCAGTGCTTCGGGGGTAAGGGAGTACTTC. The V call is TRBV20-1, the J call TRBJ2-7, with a weak D call TRBD2 (6 bases). Germline CDR1 DFQATT, CDR2 SNEGSKA (reference sequence). Trimming stripped 5 bases from V and 11 bases from J, with 13 bases between. The CDR3 spans 10 residues.

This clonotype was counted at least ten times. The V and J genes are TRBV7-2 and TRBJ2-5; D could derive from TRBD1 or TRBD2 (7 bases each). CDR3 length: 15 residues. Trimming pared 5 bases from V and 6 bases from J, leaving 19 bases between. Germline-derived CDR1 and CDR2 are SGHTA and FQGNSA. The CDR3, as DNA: TGTGCCAGCAGCAACCAGGGGGGGAGGGCGCAGACCCAGTACTTC. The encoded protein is CASSNQGGRAQTQYF.

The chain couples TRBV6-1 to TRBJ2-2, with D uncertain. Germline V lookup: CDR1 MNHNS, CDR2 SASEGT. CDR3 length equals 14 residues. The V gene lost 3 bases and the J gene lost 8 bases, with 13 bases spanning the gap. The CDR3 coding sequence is TGTGCCAGCAGTGAGGTCCAGCTGGGAGGGGAGCTGTTTTTT. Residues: CASSEVQLGGELFF.

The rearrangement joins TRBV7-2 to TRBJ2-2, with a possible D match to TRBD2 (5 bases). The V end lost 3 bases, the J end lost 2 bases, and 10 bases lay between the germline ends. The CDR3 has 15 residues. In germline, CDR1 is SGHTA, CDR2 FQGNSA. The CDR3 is CASSLGEPNTGELFF. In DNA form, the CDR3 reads TGTGCCAGCAGCTTGGGAGAACCAAACACCGGGGAGCTGTTTTTT.

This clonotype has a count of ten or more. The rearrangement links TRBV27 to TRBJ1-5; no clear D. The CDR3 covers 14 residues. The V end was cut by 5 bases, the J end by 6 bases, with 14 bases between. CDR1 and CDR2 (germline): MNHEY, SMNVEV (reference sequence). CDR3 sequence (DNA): TGTGCCAGCAGTCCGTACGGGTACGGTCAGCCCCAGCATTTT. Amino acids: CASSPYGYGQPQHF.

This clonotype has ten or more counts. The CDR3 DNA reads TGTGCCAGCAGGAAGCTGGAGACCCAGTACTTC. Its translation: CASRKLETQYF. The chain uses TRBV6-2 or TRBV6-3 and TRBJ2-5; D gene unclear. The V and J ends lost 6 bases and 5 bases respectively, with 7 bases between them. The germline gives CDR1 MNHEY, CDR2 SVGEGT. The CDR3 has 11 amino acids.

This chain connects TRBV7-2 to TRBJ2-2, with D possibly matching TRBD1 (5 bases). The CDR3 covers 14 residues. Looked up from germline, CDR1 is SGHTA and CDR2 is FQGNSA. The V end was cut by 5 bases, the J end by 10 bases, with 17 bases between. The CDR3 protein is CASSNNRGQMELFF. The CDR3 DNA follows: TGTGCCAGCAGCAATAACCGAGGACAAATGGAGCTGTTTTTT.

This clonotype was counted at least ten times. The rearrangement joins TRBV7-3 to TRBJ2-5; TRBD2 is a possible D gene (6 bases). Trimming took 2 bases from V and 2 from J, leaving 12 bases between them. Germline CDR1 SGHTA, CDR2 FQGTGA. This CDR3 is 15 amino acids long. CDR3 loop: CASSLQPGLQETQYF. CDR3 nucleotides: TGTGCCAGCAGCTTACAACCGGGACTTCAAGAGACCCAGTACTTC.

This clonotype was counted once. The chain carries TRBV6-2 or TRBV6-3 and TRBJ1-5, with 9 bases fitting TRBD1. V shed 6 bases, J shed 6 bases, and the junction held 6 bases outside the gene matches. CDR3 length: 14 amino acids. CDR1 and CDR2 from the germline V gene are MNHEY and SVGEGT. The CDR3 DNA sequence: TGTGCCAGCAGGCTGACAGGGGGTGCTCAGCCCCAGCATTTT. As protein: CASRLTGGAQPQHF.

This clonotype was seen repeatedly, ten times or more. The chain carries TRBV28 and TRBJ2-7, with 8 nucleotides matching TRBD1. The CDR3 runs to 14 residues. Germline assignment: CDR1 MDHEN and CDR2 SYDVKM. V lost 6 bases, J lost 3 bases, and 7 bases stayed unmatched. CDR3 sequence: CASSAQGGVYEQYF. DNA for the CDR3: TGTGCCAGCAGCGCACAGGGGGGAGTCTACGAGCAGTACTTC. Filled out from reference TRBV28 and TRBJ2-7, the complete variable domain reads DVKVTQSSRYLVKRTGEKVFLECVQDMDHENMFWYRQDPGLGLRLIYFSYDVKMKEKGDIPEGYSVSREKKERFSLILESASTNQTSMYLCASSAQGGVYEQYFGPGTRLTVT.

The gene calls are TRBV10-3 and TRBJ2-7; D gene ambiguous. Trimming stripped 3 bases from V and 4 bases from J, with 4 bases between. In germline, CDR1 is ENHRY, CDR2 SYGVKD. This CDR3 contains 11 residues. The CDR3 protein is CAISDSYEQYF. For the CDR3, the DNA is TGTGCCATCAGTGACAGTTACGAGCAGTACTTC.

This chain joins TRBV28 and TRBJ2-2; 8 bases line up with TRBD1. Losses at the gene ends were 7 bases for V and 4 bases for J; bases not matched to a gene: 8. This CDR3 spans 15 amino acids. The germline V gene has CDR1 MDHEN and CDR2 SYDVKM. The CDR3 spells CASNRDRGATGELFF. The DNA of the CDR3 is TGTGCCAGCAATCGCGACAGGGGCGCCACCGGGGAGCTGTTTTTT.

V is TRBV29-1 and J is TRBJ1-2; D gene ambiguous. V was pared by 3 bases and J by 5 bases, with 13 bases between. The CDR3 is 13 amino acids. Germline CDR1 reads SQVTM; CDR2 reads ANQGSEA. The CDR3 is CSVEVLREYGYTF. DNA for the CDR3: TGCAGCGTTGAGGTTCTGAGAGAGTATGGCTACACCTTC.

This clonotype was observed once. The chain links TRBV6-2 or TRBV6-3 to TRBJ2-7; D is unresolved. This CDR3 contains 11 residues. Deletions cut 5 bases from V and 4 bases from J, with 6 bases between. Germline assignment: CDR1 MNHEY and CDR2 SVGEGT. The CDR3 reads CASSDRYEQYF. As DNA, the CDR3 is TGTGCCAGCAGTGATCGTTACGAGCAGTACTTC.

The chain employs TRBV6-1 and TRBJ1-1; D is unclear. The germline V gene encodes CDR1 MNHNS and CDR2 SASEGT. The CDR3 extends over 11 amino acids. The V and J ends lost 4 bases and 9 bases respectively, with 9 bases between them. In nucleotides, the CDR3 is TGTGCCAGCAGTGGGAGGACTAAAGCTTTCTTT. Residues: CASSGRTKAFF.

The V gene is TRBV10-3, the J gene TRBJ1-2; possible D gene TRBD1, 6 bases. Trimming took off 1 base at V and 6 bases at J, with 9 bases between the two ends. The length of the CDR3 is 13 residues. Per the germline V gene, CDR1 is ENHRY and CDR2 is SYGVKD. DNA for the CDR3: TGTGCCATCAGTGAGTTGGGGGGCCATGGCTACACCTTC. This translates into CAISELGGHGYTF.

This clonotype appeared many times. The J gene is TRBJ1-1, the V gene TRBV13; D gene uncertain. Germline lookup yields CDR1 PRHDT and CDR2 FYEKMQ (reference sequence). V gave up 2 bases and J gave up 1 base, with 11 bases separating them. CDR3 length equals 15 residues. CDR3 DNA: TGTGCCAGCAGCTTATTGGCCGGAGAGAACACTGAAGCTTTCTTT. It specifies CASSLLAGENTEAFF.